The subject of this entry is one TCR beta chain. The sample originates from a study of blood T cell repertoires in COVID-19. Study-level background: COVID-19 samples, acute and convalescent, were from the United States, Italy and Spain. T cells, B-cell-depleted T cells, or PBMCs supplied cDNA or gDNA.

In the original processing: Reference gene primer amplification in the assay estimated nucleated cell counts. This table comes from immunoSEQ multiplex PCR, and its TCRdb copy is limited to in-frame clones, with some not included. The V and J calls and clone size come from that table; D and trimming were worked out from the DNA. The sample records 250,000 to 300,000 clones, 75% to 90% being singletons. Germline V gene lookup returns CDR1 MDHEN and CDR2 SYDVKM. The trim removed 7 bases at V and 5 bases at J, leaving 13 bases unmatched. This CDR3 region has 15 residues. This receptor was taken from a woman aged 40 to 50 who had recovered from COVID-19. J is TRBJ2-5 and V is TRBV28; 7 positions agree with TRBD1. Sequenced sample: peripheral blood. For the CDR3, the DNA is TGTGCCAGCAATACAGGGGTCCGTTCTACCGAGACCCAGTACTTC. It codes for CASNTGVRSTETQYF.